The rows below give T cell receptor beta chains drawn from one sample of a study of blood T cell repertoires in COVID-19. The repertoire was sequenced with immunoSEQ multiplex PCR; TCRdb's copy has only in-frame clones and lacks some. The data contain some 110,000 clones, roughly 80% of them seen just once; the ten biggest clones take up 2.5%. The sample comprised peripheral blood. The receptors stem from a man aged 50 to 60 with acute or convalescent COVID-19. Each CDR3 is given with its conserved first and last residue. The order of the fields is D gene, clone size, J gene, V gene, CDR3 protein, CDR3 DNA. The D gene is left open where the match is weak. Clone size appears in some rows only: once, few, many, or a class for an expanded clone.

d_call: TRBD2; clone_size: few; j_call: TRBJ2-2; v_call: TRBV7-3; cdr3_aa: CASSLRGTSGSPGELFF; cdr3_nt: TGTGCCAGCAGCTTACGGGGGACTAGCGGGAGCCCCGGGGAGCTGTTTTTT
d_call: TRBD2; clone_size: .; j_call: TRBJ2-4; v_call: TRBV24-1; cdr3_aa: CATSAPRGGENIQYF; cdr3_nt: TGTGCCACCAGTGCCCCCCGGGGAGGGGAAAACATTCAGTACTTC
d_call: TRBD2; clone_size: few; j_call: TRBJ2-1; v_call: TRBV5-4; cdr3_aa: CASSKTSGGYYNEQFF; cdr3_nt: TGTGCCAGCAGCAAGACTAGCGGGGGGTACTACAATGAGCAGTTCTTC
d_call: TRBD2; clone_size: .; j_call: TRBJ2-3; v_call: TRBV18; cdr3_aa: CASSPPGLADTQYF; cdr3_nt: TGTGCCAGCTCACCACCCGGACTAGCGGATACGCAGTATTTT
d_call: .; clone_size: .; j_call: TRBJ2-4; v_call: TRBV4-1; cdr3_aa: CASSPSRVGLAKNIQYF; cdr3_nt: TGCGCCAGCAGCCCCAGTCGAGTGGGACTAGCCAAAAACATTCAGTACTTC
d_call: TRBD2; clone_size: .; j_call: TRBJ2-7; v_call: TRBV9; cdr3_aa: CASAPSGSSYEQYF; cdr3_nt: TGTGCCAGCGCCCCTAGCGGGAGTTCTTACGAGCAGTACTTC
d_call: .; clone_size: .; j_call: TRBJ1-2; v_call: TRBV30; cdr3_aa: CAWMAQGIYGYTF; cdr3_nt: TGTGCCTGGATGGCTCAGGGCATCTATGGCTACACCTTC
d_call: .; clone_size: .; j_call: TRBJ1-1; v_call: TRBV27; cdr3_aa: CASSRAYGATEAFF; cdr3_nt: TGTGCCAGCAGTAGGGCATATGGGGCCACTGAAGCTTTCTTT
d_call: .; clone_size: .; j_call: TRBJ2-1; v_call: TRBV5-1; cdr3_aa: CASSLEAGSYNEQFF; cdr3_nt: TGCGCCAGCAGCTTGGAGGCAGGCTCCTACAATGAGCAGTTCTTC
d_call: TRBD1; clone_size: .; j_call: TRBJ2-5; v_call: TRBV5-1; cdr3_aa: CASSLGQGAKETQYF; cdr3_nt: TGCGCCAGCAGCTTGGGACAGGGGGCGAAAGAGACCCAGTACTTC
d_call: TRBD2; clone_size: .; j_call: TRBJ2-1; v_call: TRBV3-1/TRBV3-2; cdr3_aa: CASSQLAGGAYNEQFF; cdr3_nt: TGTGCCAGCAGCCAACTAGCGGGAGGAGCCTACAATGAGCAGTTCTTC
d_call: .; clone_size: .; j_call: TRBJ1-2; v_call: TRBV7-9; cdr3_aa: CASSKRQEGYTF; cdr3_nt: TGTGCCAGCAGCAAAAGACAGGAGGGCTACACCTTC
d_call: TRBD2; clone_size: .; j_call: TRBJ2-3; v_call: TRBV9; cdr3_aa: CASSVRTSGTDTQYF; cdr3_nt: TGTGCCAGCAGCGTTAGAACTAGCGGGACGGATACGCAGTATTTT
d_call: .; clone_size: .; j_call: TRBJ2-2; v_call: TRBV5-1; cdr3_aa: CASGVGDFTGELFF; cdr3_nt: TGCGCCAGCGGGGTGGGAGATTTCACCGGGGAGCTGTTTTTT
d_call: TRBD1; clone_size: .; j_call: TRBJ2-7; v_call: TRBV4-1; cdr3_aa: CASSQADRAYEQYF; cdr3_nt: TGCGCCAGCAGCCAGGCGGACAGGGCATACGAGCAGTACTTC
d_call: TRBD2; clone_size: .; j_call: TRBJ2-1; v_call: TRBV18; cdr3_aa: CASSPGLAGGRAYNEQFF; cdr3_nt: TGTGCCAGCTCACCAGGACTAGCGGGAGGGCGGGCCTACAATGAGCAGTTCTTC
d_call: .; clone_size: .; j_call: TRBJ1-4; v_call: TRBV4-2; cdr3_aa: CASSQLGEKLFF; cdr3_nt: TGTGCCAGCAGCCAACTCGGGGAAAAACTGTTTTTT
d_call: TRBD1; clone_size: .; j_call: TRBJ2-5; v_call: TRBV2; cdr3_aa: CANLQGARETQYF; cdr3_nt: TGTGCCAACTTACAGGGGGCTCGAGAGACCCAGTACTTC
d_call: TRBD2; clone_size: .; j_call: TRBJ2-1; v_call: TRBV4-2; cdr3_aa: CASSQRILAGHNEQFF; cdr3_nt: TGTGCCAGCAGCCAGAGGATCCTAGCGGGCCACAATGAGCAGTTCTTC
d_call: .; clone_size: .; j_call: TRBJ1-1; v_call: TRBV2; cdr3_aa: CASSREGEAFF; cdr3_nt: TGTGCCAGCTCGCGGGAGGGTGAAGCTTTCTTT
d_call: TRBD1; clone_size: once; j_call: TRBJ2-7; v_call: TRBV7-9; cdr3_aa: CASSFGTGRPSYEQYF; cdr3_nt: TGTGCCAGCAGCTTTGGGACAGGGAGGCCCTCCTACGAGCAGTACTTC
d_call: .; clone_size: .; j_call: TRBJ1-1; v_call: TRBV10-3; cdr3_aa: CATRAGDTEAFF; cdr3_nt: TGTGCCACCCGAGCGGGGGACACTGAAGCTTTCTTT
d_call: .; clone_size: .; j_call: TRBJ2-5; v_call: TRBV9; cdr3_aa: CASSPLGAQETQYF; cdr3_nt: TGTGCCAGCAGCCCCCTAGGGGCCCAAGAGACCCAGTACTTC
d_call: .; clone_size: few; j_call: TRBJ1-2; v_call: TRBV19; cdr3_aa: CASSFTGYGYTF; cdr3_nt: TGTGCCAGTAGTTTTACAGGGTATGGCTACACCTTC
d_call: .; clone_size: .; j_call: TRBJ2-7; v_call: TRBV11-2; cdr3_aa: CASSVMASYEQYF; cdr3_nt: TGTGCCAGCAGCGTGATGGCCTCCTACGAGCAGTACTTC
d_call: .; clone_size: .; j_call: TRBJ2-1; v_call: TRBV7-8; cdr3_aa: CASSYLPRYNEQFF; cdr3_nt: TGTGCCAGCAGCTACCTTCCCAGATACAATGAGCAGTTCTTC
d_call: .; clone_size: .; j_call: TRBJ1-1; v_call: TRBV7-9; cdr3_aa: CASSGTGSMNTEAFF; cdr3_nt: TGTGCCAGCAGCGGTACAGGGTCCATGAACACTGAAGCTTTCTTT
d_call: .; clone_size: few; j_call: TRBJ1-6; v_call: TRBV10-1; cdr3_aa: CASSESRTANSPLHF; cdr3_nt: TGCGCCAGCAGTGAGTCTCGCACAGCTAATTCACCCCTCCACTTT
d_call: .; clone_size: .; j_call: TRBJ1-5; v_call: TRBV9; cdr3_aa: CASSVDEGQPQHF; cdr3_nt: TGTGCCAGCAGCGTAGATGAGGGACAGCCCCAGCATTTT
d_call: TRBD1; clone_size: .; j_call: TRBJ2-5; v_call: TRBV19; cdr3_aa: CASRLTGVSQETQYF; cdr3_nt: TGTGCCAGTAGGTTGACAGGGGTCTCCCAAGAGACCCAGTACTTC
d_call: .; clone_size: .; j_call: TRBJ1-2; v_call: TRBV9; cdr3_aa: CASSLEGSRGYTF; cdr3_nt: TGTGCCAGCAGCCTAGAGGGGTCTAGGGGCTACACCTTC
d_call: .; clone_size: few; j_call: TRBJ1-2; v_call: TRBV30; cdr3_aa: CAWSYRNGYTF; cdr3_nt: TGTGCCTGGAGTTACAGGAATGGCTACACCTTC
d_call: TRBD1; clone_size: .; j_call: TRBJ1-2; v_call: TRBV30; cdr3_aa: CAWRRDRSNYGYTF; cdr3_nt: TGTGCCTGGAGACGGGACAGGAGTAACTATGGCTACACCTTC
d_call: TRBD1; clone_size: once; j_call: TRBJ2-1; v_call: TRBV19; cdr3_aa: CASSRQGRGSYNEQFF; cdr3_nt: TGTGCCAGTAGTAGACAGGGAAGGGGGTCCTACAATGAGCAGTTCTTC
d_call: .; clone_size: .; j_call: TRBJ1-4; v_call: TRBV7-9; cdr3_aa: CASSLGTSLEKLFF; cdr3_nt: TGTGCCAGCAGCTTAGGGACAAGCCTTGAAAAACTGTTTTTT
d_call: .; clone_size: few; j_call: TRBJ2-3; v_call: TRBV12-3/TRBV12-4; cdr3_aa: CASSSSGRDTQYF; cdr3_nt: TGTGCCAGCAGTTCCAGCGGCAGGGATACGCAGTATTTT
d_call: TRBD2; clone_size: .; j_call: TRBJ2-2; v_call: TRBV12-5; cdr3_aa: CASGLGSGGAYTGELFF; cdr3_nt: TGTGCTAGTGGTTTGGGTAGCGGGGGGGCCTACACCGGGGAGCTGTTTTTT
d_call: .; clone_size: once; j_call: TRBJ2-2; v_call: TRBV7-6; cdr3_aa: CASSRTWGTNTGELFF; cdr3_nt: TGTGCCAGCAGCCGGACTTGGGGAACTAACACCGGGGAGCTGTTTTTT
d_call: .; clone_size: .; j_call: TRBJ1-1; v_call: TRBV2; cdr3_aa: CASSSMGRDEAFF; cdr3_nt: TGTGCCAGCAGCTCAATGGGGAGGGATGAAGCTTTCTTT
d_call: .; clone_size: few; j_call: TRBJ1-3; v_call: TRBV11-2; cdr3_aa: CASSLTELNTIYF; cdr3_nt: TGTGCCAGCAGCTTGACAGAGCTAAACACCATATATTTT
d_call: .; clone_size: .; j_call: TRBJ1-5; v_call: TRBV28; cdr3_aa: CASSSVSQHF; cdr3_nt: TGTGCCAGCAGTTCCGTATCCCAGCATTTT
d_call: TRBD2; clone_size: .; j_call: TRBJ2-1; v_call: TRBV7-3; cdr3_aa: CASSLPGLADPDEQFF; cdr3_nt: TGTGCCAGCAGCTTACCGGGACTAGCCGATCCGGATGAGCAGTTCTTC
d_call: TRBD1; clone_size: .; j_call: TRBJ2-1; v_call: TRBV11-3; cdr3_aa: CASSLGTGYGNEQFF; cdr3_nt: TGTGCCAGCAGCTTAGGGACAGGGTATGGCAATGAGCAGTTCTTC
d_call: .; clone_size: .; j_call: TRBJ1-2; v_call: TRBV2; cdr3_aa: CASSAPDLPRGYTF; cdr3_nt: TGTGCCAGCAGTGCTCCCGACCTCCCGCGGGGCTACACCTTC
d_call: TRBD2; clone_size: .; j_call: TRBJ2-2; v_call: TRBV5-8; cdr3_aa: CASSLAGRNTGELFF; cdr3_nt: TGTGCCAGCAGCTTAGCGGGGCGGAACACCGGGGAGCTGTTTTTT
d_call: .; clone_size: .; j_call: TRBJ2-7; v_call: TRBV3-1/TRBV3-2; cdr3_aa: CASSQDPSSYEQYF; cdr3_nt: TGTGCCAGCAGCCAAGATCCCAGCTCCTACGAGCAGTACTTC
d_call: .; clone_size: .; j_call: TRBJ2-1; v_call: TRBV12-3/TRBV12-4; cdr3_aa: CASRRQVMSEQFF; cdr3_nt: TGTGCCAGCAGGAGACAGGTTATGAGTGAGCAGTTCTTC
d_call: TRBD2; clone_size: .; j_call: TRBJ2-7; v_call: TRBV7-9; cdr3_aa: CASSAQTSGEQYF; cdr3_nt: TGTGCCAGCAGCGCTCAGACTAGCGGCGAGCAGTACTTC
d_call: TRBD2; clone_size: .; j_call: TRBJ2-2; v_call: TRBV5-1; cdr3_aa: CASRASGLAGPGELFF; cdr3_nt: TGCGCCAGCAGAGCATCAGGACTAGCGGGACCCGGGGAGCTGTTTTTT
d_call: TRBD1; clone_size: .; j_call: TRBJ2-1; v_call: TRBV6-1; cdr3_aa: CASSEQGAVYNEQFF; cdr3_nt: TGTGCCAGCAGTGAACAGGGGGCTGTCTACAATGAGCAGTTCTTC
d_call: TRBD1; clone_size: .; j_call: TRBJ1-2; v_call: TRBV6-5; cdr3_aa: CASSLLSQGAQYGYTF; cdr3_nt: TGTGCCAGCAGTTTACTCAGTCAGGGGGCTCAATATGGCTACACCTTC
d_call: .; clone_size: .; j_call: TRBJ2-7; v_call: TRBV20-1; cdr3_aa: CSASIPTTAEQYF; cdr3_nt: TGCAGTGCTAGTATCCCAACGACAGCCGAGCAGTACTTC
d_call: .; clone_size: .; j_call: TRBJ1-4; v_call: TRBV5-1; cdr3_aa: CASSLRPVGATNEKLFF; cdr3_nt: TGCGCCAGCAGCTTGAGGCCCGTCGGGGCAACTAATGAAAAACTGTTTTTT
d_call: .; clone_size: once; j_call: TRBJ1-4; v_call: TRBV2; cdr3_aa: CASSRNGLRDEKLFF; cdr3_nt: TGTGCCAGCAGCCGTAACGGGTTGAGGGATGAAAAACTGTTTTTT
d_call: .; clone_size: .; j_call: TRBJ2-7; v_call: TRBV20-1; cdr3_aa: CSAKSGHEQYF; cdr3_nt: TGCAGTGCCAAGTCAGGGCACGAGCAGTACTTC
d_call: TRBD2; clone_size: few; j_call: TRBJ2-2; v_call: TRBV19; cdr3_aa: CASSSRRTSNTGELFF; cdr3_nt: TGTGCCAGTAGTTCCCGACGGACTAGCAACACCGGGGAGCTGTTTTTT
d_call: .; clone_size: .; j_call: TRBJ1-4; v_call: TRBV7-9; cdr3_aa: CASSYSGDTNEKLFF; cdr3_nt: TGTGCCAGCAGCTATTCCGGGGATACTAATGAAAAACTGTTTTTT
d_call: .; clone_size: .; j_call: TRBJ1-1; v_call: TRBV28; cdr3_aa: CASSPNDRITEAFF; cdr3_nt: TGTGCCAGCAGTCCAAACGACAGGATCACTGAAGCTTTCTTT
d_call: .; clone_size: .; j_call: TRBJ2-2; v_call: TRBV15; cdr3_aa: CATSRDLSGELFF; cdr3_nt: TGTGCCACCAGCAGAGATCTTTCCGGGGAGCTGTTTTTT
d_call: .; clone_size: .; j_call: TRBJ1-1; v_call: TRBV28; cdr3_aa: CASSLGGLNTEAFF; cdr3_nt: TGTGCCAGCAGTTTAGGCGGGCTTAACACTGAAGCTTTCTTT